This section outlines one TCR beta chain sequence together with its context. What it binds is not known. This specimen comes from a study of T cell responses to AZD1222 COVID-19 vaccine. Generated by immunoSEQ multiplex PCR, the TCRdb table keeps only in-frame clones and is missing some. The table shows around 150,000 clones, with about nine tenths occurring only once. Study-wide points: Donors in the cohort were predominantly white British and more often female, and clonal diversity was possibly underestimated. Spike regions recognized by vaccine-associated CD4 TCRs spanned the protein, led by 160-218 and 743-854.

Losses at the gene ends were 4 bases for V and 8 bases for J; bases not matched to a gene: 13. Germline lookup yields CDR1 SGHDT and CDR2 YYEEEE. The CDR3 extends over 16 amino acids. This clonotype originated in an adult in good health. Sequenced here: peripheral blood, sampled on day 0 of AZD1222 vaccination. The chain couples TRBV5-6 to TRBJ1-4, with 8 bases lining up with TRBD1. The CDR3 DNA follows: TGTGCCAGCAGCGAACAGACAGGGGCGTCGTGGGAAAAACTGTTTTTT. As protein: CASSEQTGASWEKLFF.